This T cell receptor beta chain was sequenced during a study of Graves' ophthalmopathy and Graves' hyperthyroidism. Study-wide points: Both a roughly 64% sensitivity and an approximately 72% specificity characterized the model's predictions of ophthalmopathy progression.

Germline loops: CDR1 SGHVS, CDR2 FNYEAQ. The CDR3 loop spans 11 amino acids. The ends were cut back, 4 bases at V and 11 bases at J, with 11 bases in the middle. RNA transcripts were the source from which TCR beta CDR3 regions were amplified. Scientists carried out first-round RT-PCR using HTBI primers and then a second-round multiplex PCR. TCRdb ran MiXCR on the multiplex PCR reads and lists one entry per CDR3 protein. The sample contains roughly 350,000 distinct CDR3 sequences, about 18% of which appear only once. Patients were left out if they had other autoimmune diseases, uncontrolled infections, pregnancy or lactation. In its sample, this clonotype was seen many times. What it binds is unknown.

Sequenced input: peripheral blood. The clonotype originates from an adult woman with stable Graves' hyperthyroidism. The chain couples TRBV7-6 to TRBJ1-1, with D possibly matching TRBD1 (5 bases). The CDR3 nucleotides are TGTGCCAGCAGCTCTACAGGTCAGGCTTTCTTT. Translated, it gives CASSSTGQAFF. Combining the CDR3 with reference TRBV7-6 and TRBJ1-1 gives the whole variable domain GAGVSQSPRYKVTKRGQDVALRCDPISGHVSLYWYRQALGQGPEFLTYFNYEAQQDKSGLPNDRFSAERPEGSISTLTIQRTEQRDSAMYRCASSSTGQAFFGQGTRLTVV.